This T cell receptor (beta chain) was recorded in a study of cytotoxic CD8 clonotypes in ibrutinib-treated CLL. Study-level findings and limits: With treatment, public clonotypes, which were uncommon, either contracted or remained stable.

CDR1 and CDR2 (germline): SEHNR, FQNEAQ (reference sequence). The CDR3 length is 11 residues. The V end was cut by 7 bases, the J end by 7 bases, with 8 bases between. Comments on this clone: The antigen remains undetermined.

Assay used: immunoSEQ multiplex PCR; TCRdb lists only in-frame clones, some missing. In the table there are 65,000 to 90,000 clones, around 78% of which are singletons. The gene calls are TRBV7-9 and TRBJ2-1; D is unresolved. The clonotype comes from a human donor with chronic lymphocytic leukemia. The sample here was PBMCs, taken after 24 months of ibrutinib treatment. CDR3 DNA sequence: TGTGCCAGCATCACTGGGAATGAGCAGTTCTTC. This translates into CASITGNEQFF.